This TCR beta chain was retrieved from a study of blood T cell repertoires in COVID-19. Sequencing was performed with immunoSEQ multiplex PCR; in TCRdb, only in-frame clones are kept and a portion is missing. There are roughly 15,000 clones in the sample; around 77% occur only once, and roughly 15% lies in the top ten. The V and J ends lost 6 bases and 8 bases, in that order; junction bases with no gene match: 5. Looked up from germline, CDR1 is LNHDA and CDR2 is SQIVND (reference sequence). The CDR3 is 13 residues long. The clonotype was recovered from a human donor in a cohort sampled during active COVID-19. The V and J genes are TRBV19 and TRBJ2-1; TRBD1 matches at 9 bases. Specimen: peripheral blood. The CDR3 is CASRKQGADEQFF. The CDR3 coding sequence is TGTGCCAGTAGGAAACAGGGGGCGGATGAGCAGTTCTTC.